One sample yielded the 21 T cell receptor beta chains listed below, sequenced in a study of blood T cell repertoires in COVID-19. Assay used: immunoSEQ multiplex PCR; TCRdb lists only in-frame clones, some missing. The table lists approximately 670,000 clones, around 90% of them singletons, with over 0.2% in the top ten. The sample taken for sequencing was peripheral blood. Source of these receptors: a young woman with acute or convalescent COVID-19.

CDR3 sequence reads: CAWTRGGGSRYGYTF. For the CDR3, the DNA is TGTGCCTGGACACGCGGCGGGGGTTCGCGCTATGGCTACACCTTC. The J gene is TRBJ1-2, the V gene TRBV30; D may be TRBD1 (5 bases). The CDR3 contains 15 residues. Germline CDR1 reads GTSNPN; CDR2 reads SVGIG (reference sequence). The V gene lost 4 bases and the J gene lost 4 bases, with 19 bases spanning the gap.

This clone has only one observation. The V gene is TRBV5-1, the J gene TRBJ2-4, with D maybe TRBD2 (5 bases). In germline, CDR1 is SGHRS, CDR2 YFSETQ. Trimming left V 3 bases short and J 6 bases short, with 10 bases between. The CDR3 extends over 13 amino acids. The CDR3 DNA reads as TGCGCCAGCAGCTCCGGGATTTTAAACATTCAGTACTTC. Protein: CASSSGILNIQYF.

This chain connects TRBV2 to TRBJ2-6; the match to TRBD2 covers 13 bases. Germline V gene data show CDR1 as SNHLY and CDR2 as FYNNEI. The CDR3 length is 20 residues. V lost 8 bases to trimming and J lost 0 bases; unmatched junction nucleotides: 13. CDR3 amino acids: CASLARLAGGLSSGANVLTF. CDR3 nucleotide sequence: TGTGCCAGCCTAGCCAGACTAGCGGGGGGCCTAAGCTCTGGGGCCAACGTCCTGACTTTC.

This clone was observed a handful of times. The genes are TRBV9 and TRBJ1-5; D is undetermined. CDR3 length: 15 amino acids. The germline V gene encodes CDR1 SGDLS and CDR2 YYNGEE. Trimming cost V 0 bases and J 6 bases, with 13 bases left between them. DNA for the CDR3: TGTGCCAGCAGCGTAGACGCAGGTATAGGTCAGCCCCAGCATTTT. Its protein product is CASSVDAGIGQPQHF.

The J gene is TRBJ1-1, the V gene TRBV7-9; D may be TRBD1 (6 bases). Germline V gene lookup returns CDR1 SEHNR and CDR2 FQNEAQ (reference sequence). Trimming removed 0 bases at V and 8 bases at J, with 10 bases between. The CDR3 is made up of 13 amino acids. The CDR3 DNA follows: TGTGCCAGCAGCTTAGCGGCGAGGGGGGAAGCTTTCTTT. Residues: CASSLAARGEAFF.

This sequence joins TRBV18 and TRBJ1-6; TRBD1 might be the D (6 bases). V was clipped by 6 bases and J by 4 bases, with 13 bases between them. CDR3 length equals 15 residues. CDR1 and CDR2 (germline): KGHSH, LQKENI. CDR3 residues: CASSRTDVYNSPLHF. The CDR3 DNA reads TGTGCCAGCTCCCGGACAGACGTTTATAATTCACCCCTCCACTTT.

CDR3 protein: CASGLAQKSGTGHEQYF. The CDR3 nucleotides read TGTGCTAGTGGTTTGGCCCAAAAGTCGGGGACAGGCCACGAGCAGTACTTC. The J gene is TRBJ2-7, the V gene TRBV12-5; 8 nucleotides agree with TRBD1. The V and J ends lost 1 base and 5 bases, in that order; junction bases with no gene match: 13. There are 17 residues in the CDR3. The germline V gene encodes CDR1 LGHNT and CDR2 FRNRAP.

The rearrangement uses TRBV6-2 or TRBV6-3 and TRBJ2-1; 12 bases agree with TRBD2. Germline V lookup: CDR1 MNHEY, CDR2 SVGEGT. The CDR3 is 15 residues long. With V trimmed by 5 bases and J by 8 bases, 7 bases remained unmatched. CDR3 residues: CASSTTSGGPDEQFF. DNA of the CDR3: TGTGCCAGCAGTACAACTAGCGGGGGGCCCGATGAGCAGTTCTTC.

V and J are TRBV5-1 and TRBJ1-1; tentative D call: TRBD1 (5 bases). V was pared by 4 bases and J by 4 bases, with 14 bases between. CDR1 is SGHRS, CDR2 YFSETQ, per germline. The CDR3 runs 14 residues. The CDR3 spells CASSPYQGSTEAFF. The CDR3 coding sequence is TGCGCCAGCAGCCCTTACCAGGGTAGCACTGAAGCTTTCTTT.

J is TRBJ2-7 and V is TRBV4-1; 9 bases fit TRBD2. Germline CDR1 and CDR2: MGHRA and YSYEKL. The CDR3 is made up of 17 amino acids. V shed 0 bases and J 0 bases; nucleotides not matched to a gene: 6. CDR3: CASSQDPAGGFSYEQYF. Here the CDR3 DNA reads TGCGCCAGCAGCCAAGATCCAGCGGGGGGTTTCTCCTACGAGCAGTACTTC.

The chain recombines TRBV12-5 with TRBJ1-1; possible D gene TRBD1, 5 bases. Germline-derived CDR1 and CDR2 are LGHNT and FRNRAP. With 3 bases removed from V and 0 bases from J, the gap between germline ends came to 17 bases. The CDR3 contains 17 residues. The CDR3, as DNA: TGTGCTAGTGGTTTCCAACTATTGACAGCCTTGAACACTGAAGCTTTCTTT. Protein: CASGFQLLTALNTEAFF.

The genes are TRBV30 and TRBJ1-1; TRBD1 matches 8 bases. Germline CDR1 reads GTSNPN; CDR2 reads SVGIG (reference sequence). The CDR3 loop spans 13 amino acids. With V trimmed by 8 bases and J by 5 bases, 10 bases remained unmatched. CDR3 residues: CAGAGGTGTEAFF. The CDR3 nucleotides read TGTGCCGGCGCAGGGGGCACGGGGACTGAAGCTTTCTTT.

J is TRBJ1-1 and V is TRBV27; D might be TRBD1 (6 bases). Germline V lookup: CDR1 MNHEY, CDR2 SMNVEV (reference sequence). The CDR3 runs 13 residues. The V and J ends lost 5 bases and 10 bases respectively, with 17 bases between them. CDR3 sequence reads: CASSARDTSRAFF. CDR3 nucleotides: TGTGCCAGCAGTGCCCGGGACACCTCGAGAGCTTTCTTT.

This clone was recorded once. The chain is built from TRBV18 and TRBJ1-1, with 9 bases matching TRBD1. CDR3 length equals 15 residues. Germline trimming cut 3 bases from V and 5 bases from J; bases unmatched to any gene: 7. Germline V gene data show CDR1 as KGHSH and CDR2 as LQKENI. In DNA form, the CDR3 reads TGTGCCAGCTCACCTCGGACAGGGGATTGGACTGAAGCTTTCTTT. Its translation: CASSPRTGDWTEAFF.

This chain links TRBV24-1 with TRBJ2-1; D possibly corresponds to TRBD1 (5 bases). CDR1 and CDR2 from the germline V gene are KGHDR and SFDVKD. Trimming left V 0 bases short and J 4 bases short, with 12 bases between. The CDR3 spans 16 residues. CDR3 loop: CATSDLQSAGYNEQFF. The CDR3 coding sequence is TGTGCCACCAGTGATTTGCAGTCAGCAGGGTACAATGAGCAGTTCTTC.

In DNA, the CDR3 is TGTGCCAGCAGCCTAAAGGAGACGCAGTATTTT. Encoded protein: CASSLKETQYF. This chain uses TRBV3-1 (or the pseudogene TRBV3-2) with TRBJ2-3; D not resolved. The CDR3 loop spans 11 amino acids. Germline CDR1 and CDR2: LGHDT and YNNKEL (reference sequence). V was cut by 4 bases and J by 9 bases, with 8 bases left in between.

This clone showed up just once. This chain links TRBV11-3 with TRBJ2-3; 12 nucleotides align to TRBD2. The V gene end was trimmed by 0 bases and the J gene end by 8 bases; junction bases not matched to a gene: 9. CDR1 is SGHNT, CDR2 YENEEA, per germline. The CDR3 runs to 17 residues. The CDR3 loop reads CASSLDLSSGGARTQYF. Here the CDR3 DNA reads TGTGCCAGCAGCTTAGACCTATCTAGCGGGGGGGCGCGTACGCAGTATTTT.

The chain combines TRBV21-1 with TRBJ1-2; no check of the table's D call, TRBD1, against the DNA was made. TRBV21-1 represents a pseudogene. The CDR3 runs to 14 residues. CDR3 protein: CASSKWDKYYGYTF. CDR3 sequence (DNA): TGTGCCAGCAGCAAATGGGACAAGTACTATGGCTACACCTTC.

CDR3 DNA sequence: TGTGCCAGCAGCTTGGGACAGGGGGACTACAATGAGCAGTTCTTC. Translation: CASSLGQGDYNEQFF. The chain combines TRBV5-8 with TRBJ2-1; TRBD1 agrees at 9 bases. CDR3 size: 15 residues. Trimming took 0 bases from V and 3 from J; bases not matched to a gene: 1. The germline V gene encodes CDR1 SGHTS and CDR2 YDEGEE. Combining the CDR3 with reference TRBV5-8 and TRBJ2-1 gives the whole variable domain EAGVTQSPTHLIKTRGQQATLRCSPISGHTSVYWYQQALGLGLQFLLWYDEGEERNRGNFPPRFSGRQFPNYSSELNVNALELEDSALYLCASSLGQGDYNEQFFGPGTRLTVL.

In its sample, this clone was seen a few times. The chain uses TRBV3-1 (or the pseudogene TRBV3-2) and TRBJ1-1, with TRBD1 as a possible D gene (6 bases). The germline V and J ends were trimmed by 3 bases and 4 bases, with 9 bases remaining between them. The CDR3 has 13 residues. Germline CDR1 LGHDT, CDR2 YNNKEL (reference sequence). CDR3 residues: CASSQGAFTEAFF. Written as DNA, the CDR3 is TGTGCCAGCAGCCAGGGGGCGTTCACTGAAGCTTTCTTT.

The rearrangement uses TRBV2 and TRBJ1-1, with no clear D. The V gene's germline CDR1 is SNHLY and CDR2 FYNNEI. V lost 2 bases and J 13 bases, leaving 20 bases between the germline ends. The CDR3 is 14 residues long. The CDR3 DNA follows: TGTGCCAGCAGTGAATCCGTGTCGGCGGCCGGGGATTTCTTT. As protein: CASSESVSAAGDFF.